The 9 T cell receptor beta chains below were found in one sample sequenced in a study of Ad26.COV2.S vaccination and SARS-CoV-2 variants. Regarding treatment: 15 to 20 received Ad26.COV2.S at low or high dose, single or two shots; five or six received placebo; per-sample allocation not given. Specimen acquisition occurred on day 63 following the initial vaccine or placebo injection. The assay was immunoSEQ multiplex PCR, and TCRdb's table has in-frame clones only and misses some. There are about 430,000 clones in the sample; 90% occur only once, and 9% to 15% lies in the top ten. This material consisted of peripheral blood, taken in a trial of Ad26.COV2.S vaccine versus placebo. The receptors originated from a person aged 18-60 years who received the Ad26.COV2.S COVID-19 vaccine or a placebo.

This clone was found once. The chain uses TRBV15 and TRBJ2-1, with TRBD2 matching over 11 bases. V lost 1 base, J lost 9 bases, and 2 bases stayed unmatched. Germline V gene sequence: CDR1 LNHNV, CDR2 YYDKDF (reference sequence). This CDR3 contains 14 residues. Here the CDR3 reads CATSRGGLAVEQFF. CDR3 DNA sequence: TGTGCCACCAGCAGAGGGGGACTAGCGGTTGAGCAGTTCTTC.

Only one count was recorded for this clone. Different DNA sequences within this sample yield the same CDR3. The rearrangement links TRBV5-4 to TRBJ2-2; D gene ambiguous. Between the trimmed V and J ends, which lost 2 bases and 0 bases, there was a span of 2 bases. Per germline, CDR1 SGHNT and CDR2 YYREEE (reference sequence). The CDR3 extends over 13 amino acids. In nucleotides, the CDR3 is TGTGCCAGCAGCTTAGCGAACACCGGGGAGCTGTTTTTT. It codes for CASSLANTGELFF.

This chain links TRBV18 with TRBJ2-3; maybe TRBD2 (6 bases). V shed 1 base and J shed 2 bases, with 10 bases lying between them. Germline V gene sequence: CDR1 KGHSH, CDR2 LQKENI. The CDR3 is 15 residues long. CDR3 sequence: CASSPQEGSTDTQYF. In nucleotides, the CDR3 is TGTGCCAGCTCACCACAGGAGGGATCCACAGATACGCAGTATTTT.

The chain carries TRBV4-2 and TRBJ2-7; D is perhaps TRBD2 (6 bases). The V end lost 1 base, the J end lost 3 bases, and 13 bases lay between the germline ends. The CDR3 has 15 amino acids. Germline CDR1 reads LGHNA; CDR2 reads YNFKEQ. CDR3 amino acids: CASSQVSGVIYEQYF. The CDR3 region has the DNA TGTGCCAGCAGCCAAGTTAGCGGAGTTATCTACGAGCAGTACTTC.

The V and J genes are TRBV2 and TRBJ1-2; a possible D gene is TRBD1 (6 bases). The CDR3 loop spans 13 amino acids. In germline, CDR1 is SNHLY, CDR2 FYNNEI. V lost 4 bases to trimming and J lost 8 bases, with 14 bases between them. CDR3 sequence (DNA): TGTGCCAGCAGTGGGCAGGGGTTCGGAGGCTACACCTTC. Translation: CASSGQGFGGYTF.

A note on this clone: The identical CDR3 is also encoded by other nucleotide sequences in the sample. The chain carries TRBV11-2 and TRBJ2-5, with D unresolved. Germline CDR1 reads SGHAT; CDR2 reads FQNNGV. The CDR3 totals 12 residues. V was trimmed by 1 base and J by 4 bases, leaving 4 bases between them. The CDR3 region has the DNA TGTGCCAGCAGCTTAGGCCCAGAGACCCAGTACTTC. Amino acid sequence: CASSLGPETQYF.

The J gene is TRBJ2-1, the V gene TRBV7-9; D not certain. The CDR3 length is 14 residues. V shed 5 bases and J shed 7 bases, with 15 bases lying between them. CDR1 SEHNR and CDR2 FQNEAQ come from the germline V gene (reference sequence). CDR3 in amino acids: CASSHPLKLNEQFF. The CDR3 nucleotides are TGTGCCAGCAGCCACCCCCTAAAGTTGAATGAGCAGTTCTTC.

The genes are TRBV7-7 and TRBJ2-2; the match to TRBD2 covers 8 bases. After removal of 5 bases from V and 4 bases from J, the junction contained 12 bases not matched to a gene. This CDR3 has 17 amino acids. Looked up from germline, CDR1 is SSHAT and CDR2 is FNYEAQ (reference sequence). The CDR3 protein is CASSSRGAGVSTGELFF. CDR3 nucleotides: TGTGCCAGCAGCAGCCGGGGAGCGGGAGTTAGCACCGGGGAGCTGTTTTTT.

This chain joins TRBV4-3 and TRBJ2-3; D gene unclear. Looked up from germline, CDR1 is LGHNA and CDR2 is YSLEER. The CDR3 consists of 14 residues. The V gene lost 1 base and the J gene lost 4 bases, with 9 bases spanning the gap. CDR3 protein: CASSQANSPDTQYF. CDR3 DNA: TGCGCCAGCAGCCAAGCGAATAGCCCAGATACGCAGTATTTT.